The 23 T cell receptor beta chains below were found in one sample sequenced in a study of lymphopenia after photon versus proton radiotherapy. Sequencing was performed with immunoSEQ multiplex PCR; in TCRdb, only in-frame clones are kept and a portion is missing. Among over 20,000 clones listed, less than 90% were seen once. Here the sequenced sample was peripheral blood, taken from a patient treated with photon-based radiotherapy. The receptor source for this set is a woman aged 50 to 65 with pancreatic cancer.

This rearrangement joins TRBV25-1 to TRBJ1-1, with unresolved D. Trimming shortened V by 1 base and J by 9 bases, and 9 bases separated the two germline ends. The CDR3 covers 12 residues. Germline V CDR1 and CDR2: MGHDK, SYGVNS. CDR3 nucleotide sequence: TGTGCCAGCAGTGAATTTGTGGGTAAAGCTTTCTTT. It yields the protein CASSEFVGKAFF. The entire variable domain, with the rest obtained from reference TRBV25-1 and TRBJ1-1, is as follows: EADIYQTPRYLVIGTGKKITLECSQTMGHDKMYWYQQDPGMELHLIHYSYGVNSTEKGDLSSESTVSRIRTEHFPLTLESARPSHTSQYLCASSEFVGKAFFGQGTRLTVV.

The chain combines TRBV9 with TRBJ2-7; no definite D call. The V end was cut by 5 bases, the J end by 0 bases, with 15 bases between. CDR1 SGDLS and CDR2 YYNGEE come from the germline V gene. CDR3 length equals 15 residues. Written as DNA, the CDR3 is TGTGCCAGCAGTTCTGGATCAGCCAGCTCCTACGAGCAGTACTTC. It encodes CASSSGSASSYEQYF.

This chain links TRBV2 with TRBJ1-2; D is unresolved. Germline CDR1 is SNHLY and CDR2 is FYNNEI. This CDR3 has 15 residues. V was shortened by 7 bases and J by 1 base, with 16 bases between the two germline ends. The CDR3 DNA reads TGTGCCAGCATTTCAGGACGGCGCATTAACTATGGCTACACCTTC. It encodes CASISGRRINYGYTF. The full variable domain, rest sourced from reference TRBV2 and TRBJ1-2, is EPEVTQTPSHQVTQMGQEVILRCVPISNHLYFYWYRQILGQKVEFLVSFYNNEISEKSEIFDDQFSVERPDGSNFTLKIRSTKLEDSAMYFCASISGRRINYGYTFGSGTRLTVV.

The V call is TRBV28, the J call TRBJ1-2, with a weak D call TRBD1 (5 bases). CDR1 and CDR2 from the germline V gene are MDHEN and SYDVKM. This CDR3 is 13 amino acids long. V shed 6 bases and J shed 3 bases, with 11 bases lying between them. CDR3 region: CASSRDGDYGYTF. CDR3 bases: TGTGCCAGCAGCCGGGACGGAGACTATGGCTACACCTTC.

This sequence joins TRBV27 and TRBJ1-1; D might be TRBD1 (6 bases). The CDR3 runs 14 residues. CDR1 is MNHEY and CDR2 is SMNVEV in the germline V gene (reference sequence). V lost 3 bases and J 3 bases, leaving 11 bases between the germline ends. The CDR3 loop reads CASSFGGPDTEAFF. The CDR3 coding sequence is TGTGCCAGCAGTTTTGGGGGGCCGGACACTGAAGCTTTCTTT.

With regard to this clone: One end of the junction fails to match germline, which may point to a read error. This chain links TRBV7-3 with TRBJ2-2; TRBD2 matches at 8 bases. This CDR3 is 16 amino acids long. Germline assignment: CDR1 SGHTA and CDR2 FQGTGA. For the CDR3, the DNA is TGTGCCAGCAGCCTAACTAGCGGAGGAGGTTCCGGGGAGCTGTTTTTT. It codes for CASSLTSGGGSGELFF. The full variable domain, rest sourced from reference TRBV7-3 and TRBJ2-2, is GAGVSQTPSNKVTEKGKYVELRCDPISGHTALYWYRQSLGQGPEFLIYFQGTGAADDSGLPNDRFFAVRPEGSVSTLKIQRTERGDSAVYLCASSLTSGGGSGELFFGEGSRLTVL.

The chain couples TRBV7-6 to TRBJ2-5; TRBD2 aligns across 11 bases. Looked up from germline, CDR1 is SGHVS and CDR2 is FNYEAQ. The V gene end was trimmed by 6 bases and the J gene end by 5 bases; junction bases not matched to a gene: 5. The CDR3 contains 14 residues. For the CDR3, the DNA is TGTGCCAGCAGTCTACTAGCGGGAGATGAGACCCAGTACTTC. Residues: CASSLLAGDETQYF.

V and J are TRBV18 and TRBJ2-3; D possibly corresponds to TRBD2 (6 bases). V was cut by 4 bases and J by 6 bases, with 14 bases left in between. This CDR3 spans 14 amino acids. CDR1 and CDR2 from the germline V gene are KGHSH and LQKENI. CDR3 coding DNA: TGTGCCAGCTCACGAGGCGTTGGGGGGGATACGCAGTATTTT. This encodes CASSRGVGGDTQYF. Full variable domain (missing parts from reference TRBV18 and TRBJ2-3): NAGVMQNPRHLVRRRGQEARLRCSPMKGHSHVYWYRQLPEEGLKFMVYLQKENIIDESGMPKERFSAEFPKEGPSILRIQQVVRGDSAAYFCASSRGVGGDTQYFGPGTRLTVL.

The chain couples TRBV28 to TRBJ2-7, with TRBD1 identical over 7 bases. Unmatched junction bases numbered 3, after V lost 2 bases and J lost 2 bases. The CDR3 contains 14 residues. Germline CDR1 and CDR2: MDHEN and SYDVKM. This CDR3 is CASSLTGQAYEQYF. DNA of the CDR3: TGTGCCAGCAGTTTAACCGGACAGGCCTACGAGCAGTACTTC.

The chain recombines TRBV9 with TRBJ2-5; D is unresolved. Looked up from germline, CDR1 is SGDLS and CDR2 is YYNGEE. This CDR3 comprises 14 residues. V shed 1 base and J shed 1 base, with 8 bases lying between them. The CDR3 protein is CASSVNSVQETQYF. The CDR3 nucleotides read TGTGCCAGCAGCGTAAATTCGGTCCAAGAGACCCAGTACTTC.

The chain is built from TRBV7-3 and TRBJ2-2; a possible D gene is TRBD1 (5 bases). With 3 bases removed from V and 3 bases from J, the gap between germline ends came to 5 bases. This CDR3 contains 13 residues. The V gene's germline CDR1 is SGHTA and CDR2 FQGTGA. The CDR3 DNA reads as TGTGCCAGCAGCTTGACAGACACCGGGGAGCTGTTTTTT. This encodes CASSLTDTGELFF.

The chain employs TRBV7-2 and TRBJ1-1, with D maybe TRBD1 (5 bases). This CDR3 is built from 14 residues. The germline V gene has CDR1 SGHTA and CDR2 FQGNSA. V lost 1 base and J lost 1, with 7 bases in between. CDR3 nucleotide sequence: TGTGCCAGCAGCTTAGGGGGGTGGAACACTGAAGCTTTCTTT. It translates to CASSLGGWNTEAFF. Variable domain in full (rest from reference TRBV7-2 and TRBJ1-1): GAGVSQSPSNKVTEKGKDVELRCDPISGHTALYWYRQSLGQGLEFLIYFQGNSAPDKSGLPSDRFSAERTGGSVSTLTIQRTQQEDSAVYLCASSLGGWNTEAFFGQGTRLTVV.

The chain links TRBV27 to TRBJ2-1; D not certain. The germline V gene has CDR1 MNHEY and CDR2 SMNVEV (reference sequence). The CDR3 sequence is 13 residues long. V lost 5 bases and J lost 5, with 10 bases in between. The CDR3 is CASSPPGNNEQFF. Here the CDR3 DNA reads TGTGCCAGCAGTCCCCCCGGTAACAATGAGCAGTTCTTC.

V gene TRBV29-1 combines with J gene TRBJ2-1; 12 bases line up with TRBD2. V shed 8 bases, J shed 0 bases, and the junction held 14 bases outside the gene matches. This CDR3 has 18 amino acids. The germline CDR1 and CDR2 sequences are SQVTM and ANQGSEA. Here the CDR3 reads CSTSGTSGSHRSYNEQFF. In nucleotides, the CDR3 is TGCAGCACGTCCGGGACTAGCGGGTCTCATCGCTCCTACAATGAGCAGTTCTTC.

CDR3 coding DNA: TGTGCCAGCAGCTTAGCTAGCGGGGCCTACGAGCAGTACTTC. This encodes CASSLASGAYEQYF. V usage is TRBV7-2 and J usage is TRBJ2-7, with 8 bases fitting TRBD2. Looked up from germline, CDR1 is SGHTA and CDR2 is FQGNSA. V lost 0 bases, J lost 2 bases, and 0 bases stayed unmatched. The CDR3 runs 14 residues. Complete variable domain (other parts from reference TRBV7-2 and TRBJ2-7): GAGVSQSPSNKVTEKGKDVELRCDPISGHTALYWYRQSLGQGLEFLIYFQGNSAPDKSGLPSDRFSAERTGGSVSTLTIQRTQQEDSAVYLCASSLASGAYEQYFGPGTRLTVT.

The rearrangement uses TRBV11-2 and TRBJ1-2; D remains ambiguous. V lost 1 base, J lost 0 bases, and 9 bases lay in between. CDR1 is SGHAT, CDR2 FQNNGV, per germline. The CDR3 contains 15 residues. The DNA for the CDR3 is TGTGCCAGCAGCTTAGGAGGGCCCGCTAACTATGGCTACACCTTC. This sequence encodes CASSLGGPANYGYTF.

This clone came up a few times. DNA of the CDR3: TGTGCCACCCGGGGGAGCACAGATACGCAGTATTTT. Amino acids: CATRGSTDTQYF. This sequence joins TRBV10-3 and TRBJ2-3; maybe TRBD2 (6 bases). Trimming removed 10 bases from V and 0 bases from J, with 8 bases in between. Germline V gives CDR1 ENHRY, CDR2 SYGVKD. This CDR3 has 12 residues.

The chain recombines TRBV6-6 with TRBJ2-5; D unresolved. CDR3 size: 12 residues. The germline V gene encodes CDR1 MNHNY and CDR2 SVGAGI (reference sequence). The germline V and J ends were trimmed by 2 bases and 4 bases, with 5 bases remaining between them. CDR3 bases: TGTGCCAGCAGTTACGGGTCAGAGACCCAGTACTTC. Its translation is CASSYGSETQYF.

The count of this clone is one. V usage is TRBV13 and J usage is TRBJ2-1; TRBD1 matches at 9 bases. J lost 8 bases, V lost 5 bases, and 7 bases had no gene match. Germline CDR1 PRHDT, CDR2 FYEKMQ (reference sequence). This CDR3 region has 14 residues. The CDR3: CASSLGQGKDEQFF. CDR3 nucleotides: TGTGCCAGCAGCCTTGGACAGGGGAAGGATGAGCAGTTCTTC.

This clone was observed a handful of times. V and J are TRBV19 and TRBJ2-2; TRBD1 matches 10 bases. CDR1 is LNHDA and CDR2 is SQIVND in the germline V gene (reference sequence). The CDR3 covers 16 residues. V gave up 5 bases and J gave up 6 bases; unmatched junction bases: 9. Here the CDR3 reads CASSGAGTGAPGELFF. The CDR3 DNA reads as TGTGCCAGTAGTGGGGCCGGGACAGGGGCCCCCGGGGAGCTGTTTTTT.

This chain links TRBV5-1 with TRBJ2-7; tentative D call: TRBD1 (6 bases). The V gene's germline CDR1 is SGHRS and CDR2 YFSETQ. This CDR3 has 13 residues. Trimming took off 4 bases at V and 3 bases at J, with 11 bases between the two ends. This CDR3 reads CASSRMDSYEQYF. The CDR3 DNA reads TGCGCCAGCAGCCGAATGGACAGCTACGAGCAGTACTTC.

The V call is TRBV5-8, the J call TRBJ2-1; TRBD1 agrees at 9 bases. Germline assignment: CDR1 SGHTS and CDR2 YDEGEE. The CDR3 runs to 14 residues. V gave up 10 bases and J gave up 8 bases; unmatched junction bases: 13. The CDR3 DNA sequence: TGTGCCGGGAGGGAACAGGGGGCGTCGGATGAGCAGTTCTTC. The encoded protein is CAGREQGASDEQFF.

V usage is TRBV6-5 and J usage is TRBJ2-1; D is unresolved. The germline gives CDR1 MNHEY, CDR2 SVGAGI. This CDR3 comprises 13 residues. Trimming left V 2 bases short and J 5 bases short, with 7 bases between. In nucleotides, the CDR3 is TGTGCCAGCAGTTACGGGAATAACAATGAGCAGTTCTTC. It codes for CASSYGNNNEQFF.